These 21 T cell receptor beta chains came from one sample sequenced in a study of cytotoxic CD8 clonotypes in ibrutinib-treated CLL. Clones were read by immunoSEQ multiplex PCR, and TCRdb kept only the in-frame ones, dropping some. The table has some 98,000 clones, more than 75% seen once. This specimen consisted of PBMCs, obtained after 12 months of ibrutinib treatment. The source is a human donor with chronic lymphocytic leukemia.

The V gene is TRBV10-3, the J gene TRBJ1-1, with a weak D call TRBD1 (6 bases). Trimming took 0 bases from V and 5 from J, leaving 16 bases between them. Germline assignment: CDR1 ENHRY and CDR2 SYGVKD. CDR3 length equals 16 residues. CDR3: CAISESNQGSKTEAFF. The CDR3 region has the DNA TGTGCCATCAGTGAGTCGAATCAGGGGTCTAAAACTGAAGCTTTCTTT.

This chain links TRBV5-1 with TRBJ2-7, with 11 bases that match TRBD1. V lost 6 bases and J lost 0; bases outside the gene matches: 5. In germline, CDR1 is SGHRS, CDR2 YFSETQ. The CDR3 contains 15 residues. This chain's CDR3 is CASIRDRGSSYEQYF. Here the CDR3 DNA reads TGCGCCAGCATCCGGGACAGGGGGAGCTCCTACGAGCAGTACTTC. Full variable domain (remainder filled in from reference TRBV5-1 and TRBJ2-7): KAGVTQTPRYLIKTRGQQVTLSCSPISGHRSVSWYQQTPGQGLQFLFEYFSETQRNKGNFPGRFSGRQFSNSRSEMNVSTLELGDSALYLCASIRDRGSSYEQYFGPGTRLTVT.

CDR3 sequence reads: CASSADRSLMFF. The CDR3 nucleotides are TGTGCCAGCAGTGCGGACAGGTCCCTGATGTTTTTT. V usage is TRBV2 and J usage is TRBJ1-4; 7 nucleotides match TRBD1. The germline V gene has CDR1 SNHLY and CDR2 FYNNEI. V was clipped by 4 bases and J by 15 bases; unmatched bases: 8. This CDR3 contains 12 residues.

The chain has TRBV7-2 and TRBJ2-1; the D is unclear. Germline V lookup: CDR1 SGHTA, CDR2 FQGNSA. V was shortened by 1 base and J by 10 bases, with 11 bases between the two germline ends. The CDR3 is made up of 13 amino acids. CDR3 in amino acids: CASSLGLLGEQFF. In DNA, the CDR3 is TGTGCCAGCAGCTTAGGACTCCTCGGGGAGCAGTTCTTC. The whole variable domain, filled in from reference TRBV7-2 and TRBJ2-1, reads GAGVSQSPSNKVTEKGKDVELRCDPISGHTALYWYRQSLGQGLEFLIYFQGNSAPDKSGLPSDRFSAERTGGSVSTLTIQRTQQEDSAVYLCASSLGLLGEQFFGPGTRLTVL.

The chain couples TRBV30 to TRBJ1-2; D is unresolved. The CDR3 has 13 amino acids. Germline loops: CDR1 GTSNPN, CDR2 SVGIG (reference sequence). The V gene lost 3 bases and the J gene lost 4 bases, with 12 bases spanning the gap. The CDR3 bases are TGTGCCTGGAGCTCGGTCCCCCGCTATGGCTACACCTTC. Its translation: CAWSSVPRYGYTF.

The chain carries TRBV6-5 and TRBJ1-6, with D possibly matching TRBD1 (6 bases). Trimming cost V 5 bases and J 10 bases, with 15 bases left between them. The CDR3 loop spans 14 amino acids. Germline V lookup: CDR1 MNHEY, CDR2 SVGAGI. The CDR3 region has the DNA TGTGCCAGCAGTCCCCTAGGGGGGCCCTCACCCCTCCACTTT. It codes for CASSPLGGPSPLHF.

V gene TRBV2 combines with J gene TRBJ2-3; perhaps TRBD1 as D (6 bases). CDR1 and CDR2 (germline): SNHLY, FYNNEI. This CDR3 has 13 residues. V was shortened by 4 bases and J by 4 bases, with 9 bases between the two germline ends. The DNA for the CDR3 is TGTGCCAGCAGTGGACGACAGGCAGATACGCAGTATTTT. This codes for CASSGRQADTQYF.

The chain has TRBV4-2 and TRBJ2-5; D possibly matches TRBD1 or TRBD2 (5 bases each). From germline, CDR1 is LGHNA and CDR2 YNFKEQ. This CDR3 comprises 15 residues. Trimming shortened V by 1 base and J by 3 bases, and 12 bases separated the two germline ends. CDR3 sequence (DNA): TGTGCCAGCAGCCAAGGGACGGGGCCAGAAGAGACCCAGTACTTC. It specifies CASSQGTGPEETQYF.

V gene TRBV5-5 combines with J gene TRBJ1-1, with D hard to call. V lost 0 bases and J 6 bases, leaving 15 bases between the germline ends. In germline, CDR1 is SGHKS, CDR2 YYEKEE (reference sequence). The CDR3 is made up of 15 amino acids. The CDR3 loop reads CASSLGSEITAEAFF. The CDR3, as DNA: TGTGCCAGCAGCTTGGGGAGTGAGATCACCGCTGAAGCTTTCTTT.

The chain uses TRBV27 and TRBJ2-2, with D uncertain. Germline V gene data show CDR1 as MNHEY and CDR2 as SMNVEV (reference sequence). The CDR3 runs to 15 residues. The V end was cut by 2 bases, the J end by 1 base, with 8 bases between. The CDR3 loop reads CASSLRARNTGELFF. The CDR3 DNA follows: TGTGCCAGCAGTTTAAGAGCGAGGAACACCGGGGAGCTGTTTTTT.

This clone was detected a few times. The chain joins TRBV2 to TRBJ2-2; D unresolved. Trimming took 8 bases from V and 3 from J, leaving 16 bases between them. The CDR3 has 15 residues. Looked up from germline, CDR1 is SNHLY and CDR2 is FYNNEI. CDR3 nucleotides: TGTGCCAGCCGTGGGTTCCCCATAGACACCGGGGAGCTGTTTTTT. Translated: CASRGFPIDTGELFF.

Only one count was recorded for this clone. The rearrangement joins TRBV29-1 to TRBJ2-5; D is undetermined. With the DNA end fitting TRBJ2-7 better, the J assignment may be wrong. CDR1 is SQVTM and CDR2 is ANQGSEA in the germline V gene. This CDR3 is 12 amino acids long. The CDR3 nucleotides are TGCAGCGTTGGGGCCCTGAACTACGAGCAGTACTTC. Translated: CSVGALNYEQYF.

The rearrangement uses TRBV6-5 and TRBJ2-1; D may match TRBD1 or TRBD2 (5 bases each). The CDR3 consists of 15 residues. The V end lost 4 bases, the J end lost 4 bases, and 14 bases lay between the germline ends. Germline CDR1 MNHEY, CDR2 SVGAGI. The CDR3 coding sequence is TGTGCCAGCAGTTGGGCTGGGACGGCGTACAATGAGCAGTTCTTC. Translated, it gives CASSWAGTAYNEQFF.

The chain is built from TRBV7-3 and TRBJ2-2, with unresolved D. Per the germline V gene, CDR1 is SGHTA and CDR2 is FQGTGA. This CDR3 is built from 13 residues. Trimming stripped 5 bases from V and 4 bases from J, with 8 bases between. The CDR3 is CASSPKITGELFF. CDR3 sequence (DNA): TGTGCCAGCAGCCCGAAGATCACCGGGGAGCTGTTTTTT. Filled out from reference TRBV7-3 and TRBJ2-2, the complete variable domain reads GAGVSQTPSNKVTEKGKYVELRCDPISGHTALYWYRQSLGQGPEFLIYFQGTGAADDSGLPNDRFFAVRPEGSVSTLKIQRTERGDSAVYLCASSPKITGELFFGEGSRLTVL.

This chain connects TRBV5-6 to TRBJ2-3; TRBD2 matches 10 bases. This CDR3 has 12 amino acids. Germline V gene data show CDR1 as SGHDT and CDR2 as YYEEEE. The trim removed 5 bases at V and 10 bases at J, leaving 4 bases unmatched. CDR3 in DNA: TGTGCCAGCAGAACCGGACTAGCGGCGCAGTATTTT. Encoded protein: CASRTGLAAQYF.

This clone was seen a few times. This chain uses TRBV2 with TRBJ1-1, with 11 bases aligning to TRBD1. After removal of 6 bases from V and 3 bases from J, the junction contained 0 bases not matched to a gene. This CDR3 comprises 13 residues. Germline values: CDR1 SNHLY, CDR2 FYNNEI. CDR3 nucleotides: TGTGCCAGCAGGGGACAGGGGGACACTGAAGCTTTCTTT. Protein product: CASRGQGDTEAFF.

This chain joins TRBV29-1 and TRBJ2-7; D gene unclear. From germline, CDR1 is SQVTM and CDR2 ANQGSEA. There are 14 residues in the CDR3. Trimming removed 0 bases at V and 6 bases at J, with 15 bases between. CDR3 residues: CSVEDRMGRGEQYF. CDR3 nucleotide sequence: TGCAGCGTTGAAGATCGAATGGGCCGTGGCGAGCAGTACTTC.

The chain links TRBV5-1 to TRBJ1-4, with TRBD1 matching 7 bases. V lost 0 bases to trimming and J lost 5 bases; unmatched junction nucleotides: 4. Germline V gene data show CDR1 as SGHRS and CDR2 as YFSETQ. The CDR3 covers 15 residues. The CDR3 DNA is TGCGCCAGCAGCTTGGAAGGGGGCAGAAATGAAAAACTGTTTTTT. Translating it yields CASSLEGGRNEKLFF.

The rearrangement uses TRBV7-2 and TRBJ2-5, with 9 bases identical to TRBD2. J was trimmed by 9 bases and V by 4 bases; bases with no gene match: 9. This CDR3 spans 14 amino acids. Per germline, CDR1 SGHTA and CDR2 FQGNSA. Written as DNA, the CDR3 is TGTGCCAGCAGCTCTGGCATGCGGGGGGGCTCCCAGTACTTC. Residues: CASSSGMRGGSQYF.

V is TRBV29-1 and J is TRBJ2-5, with D perhaps TRBD2 (5 bases). There are 12 residues in the CDR3. V dropped 7 bases and J dropped 0 bases, with 9 bases sitting between them. Germline loops: CDR1 SQVTM, CDR2 ANQGSEA. The CDR3 here is CSGDGNQETQYF. The CDR3 coding sequence is TGCAGCGGCGACGGGAACCAAGAGACCCAGTACTTC.

The chain combines TRBV7-9 with TRBJ1-2; 8 bases map to TRBD1. V shed 0 bases and J 8 bases; nucleotides not matched to a gene: 5. Germline CDR1 is SEHNR and CDR2 is FQNEAQ (reference sequence). The CDR3 loop spans 14 amino acids. CDR3 sequence: CASSLAQAGGGYTF. The CDR3 coding sequence is TGTGCCAGCAGCTTAGCGCAGGCAGGGGGCGGCTACACCTTC.